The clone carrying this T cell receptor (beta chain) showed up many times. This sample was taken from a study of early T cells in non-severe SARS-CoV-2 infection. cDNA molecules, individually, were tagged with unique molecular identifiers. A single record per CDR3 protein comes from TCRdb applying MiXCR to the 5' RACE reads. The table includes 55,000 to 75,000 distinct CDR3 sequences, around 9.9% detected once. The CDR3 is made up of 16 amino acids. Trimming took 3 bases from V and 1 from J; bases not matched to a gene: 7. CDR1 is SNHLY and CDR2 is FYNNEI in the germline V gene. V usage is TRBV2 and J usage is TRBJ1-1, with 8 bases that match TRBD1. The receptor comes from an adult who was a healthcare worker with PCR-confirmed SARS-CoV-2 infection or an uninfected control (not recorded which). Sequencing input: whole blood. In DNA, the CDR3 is TGTGCCAGCAGTGACACTGGGACAGGATCGAACACTGAAGCTTTCTTT. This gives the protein CASSDTGTGSNTEAFF.